These T cell receptor beta chains were read from a single sample in a study of CD8 T cell repertoires and HIV-1 epitope variants. Only in-frame clones appear in the TCRdb table, and some are missing; sequencing was by immunoSEQ multiplex PCR. This table holds 5,400 or so clones, around 64% found once. No antigen has been identified for these receptors. Sequenced material: cultured CD8+ T cells derived from PBMCs. These receptors all stem from a male donor with HIV. The conserved cysteine and the conserved F or W are not part of the CDR3 here. D genes are given only for firm matches.

d_call j_call v_call cdr3_length cdr3_aa
TRBD2 TRBJ2-5 TRBV27 12 ASMTSGLQETQY
- TRBJ1-1 TRBV2 13 ASSEGAPGLAEAF
TRBD1 TRBJ1-3 TRBV13 13 ASSPDRDGRNTIY
- TRBJ2-1 TRBV28 12 ASSFSLTNNEQF
TRBD1 TRBJ2-3 TRBV28 13 ASSPPRTGRDTQY
TRBD2 TRBJ2-1 TRBV29-1 13 SVAAGELTYNEQF
- TRBJ1-5 TRBV28 12 ASSYWGEDQPQH
- TRBJ1-5 TRBV7-8 13 ASSLNRAGNQPQH
TRBD2 TRBJ2-7 TRBV19 14 ASSVFLAGGPYEQY
- TRBJ1-2 TRBV28 14 ASSFVGGGPNYGYT
- TRBJ2-3 TRBV19 12 ASSPLPGTDTQY
- TRBJ2-7 TRBV19 14 ASPWGEHRDPYEQY
TRBD1 TRBJ1-1 TRBV5-4 13 ASSLVRDRAQEAF
- TRBJ2-7 TRBV11-2 12 ASGEDNFSYEQY
- TRBJ1-1 TRBV9 10 ASSDYGQEAF
TRBD2 TRBJ2-7 TRBV9 10 ASSGEGYEQY
- TRBJ2-1 TRBV28 13 ASSPRQDSYNEQF
TRBD1 TRBJ1-2 TRBV5-1 12 ASSLFQGDYGYT
- TRBJ2-1 TRBV19 12 ASSIDYSLNEQF
TRBD1 TRBJ2-7 TRBV5-6 12 ASSPGTGTYEQY